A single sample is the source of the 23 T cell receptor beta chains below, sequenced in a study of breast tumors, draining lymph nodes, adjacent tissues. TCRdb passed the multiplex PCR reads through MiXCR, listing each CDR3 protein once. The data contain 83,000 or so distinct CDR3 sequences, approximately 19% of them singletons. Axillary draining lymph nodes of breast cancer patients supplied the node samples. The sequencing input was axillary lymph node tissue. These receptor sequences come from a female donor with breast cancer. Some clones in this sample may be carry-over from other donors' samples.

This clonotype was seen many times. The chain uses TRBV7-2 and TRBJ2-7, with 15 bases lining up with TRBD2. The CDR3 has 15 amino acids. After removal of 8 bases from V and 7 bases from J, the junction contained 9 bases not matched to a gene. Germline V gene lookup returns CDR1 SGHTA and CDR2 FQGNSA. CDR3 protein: CASSRLGTSGREQYF. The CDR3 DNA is TGTGCCAGCTCAAGACTAGGGACTAGCGGGAGGGAGCAGTACTTC.

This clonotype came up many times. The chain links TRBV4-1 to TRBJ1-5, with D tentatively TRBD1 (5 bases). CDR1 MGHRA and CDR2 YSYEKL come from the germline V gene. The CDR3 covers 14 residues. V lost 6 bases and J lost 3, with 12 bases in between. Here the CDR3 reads CASRPTGFNQPQHF. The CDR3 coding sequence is TGCGCCAGCAGGCCAACAGGCTTCAATCAGCCCCAGCATTTT.

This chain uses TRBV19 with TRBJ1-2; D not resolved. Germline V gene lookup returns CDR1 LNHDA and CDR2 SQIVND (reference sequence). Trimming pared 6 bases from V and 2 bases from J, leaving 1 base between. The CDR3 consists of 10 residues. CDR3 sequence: CASRNYGYTF. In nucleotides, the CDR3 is TGTGCCAGTAGGAACTATGGCTACACCTTC.

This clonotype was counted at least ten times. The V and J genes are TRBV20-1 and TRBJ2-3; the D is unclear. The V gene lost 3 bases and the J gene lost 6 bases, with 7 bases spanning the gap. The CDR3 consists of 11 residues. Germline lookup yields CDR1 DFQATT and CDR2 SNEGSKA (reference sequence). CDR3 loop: CSARVHDTQYF. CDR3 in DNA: TGCAGTGCTAGGGTGCACGATACGCAGTATTTT.

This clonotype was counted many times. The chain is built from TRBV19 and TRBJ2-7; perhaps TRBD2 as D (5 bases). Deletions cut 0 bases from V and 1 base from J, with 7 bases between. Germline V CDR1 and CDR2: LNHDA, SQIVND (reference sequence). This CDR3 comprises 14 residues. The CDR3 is CASSIDRDSYEQYF. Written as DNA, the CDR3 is TGTGCCAGTAGTATAGATCGGGATTCCTACGAGCAGTACTTC.

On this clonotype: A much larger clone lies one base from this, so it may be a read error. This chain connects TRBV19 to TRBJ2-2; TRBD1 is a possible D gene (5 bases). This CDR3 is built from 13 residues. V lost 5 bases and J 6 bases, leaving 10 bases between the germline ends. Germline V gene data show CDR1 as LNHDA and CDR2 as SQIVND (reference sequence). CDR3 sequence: CASSCRVAGELFF. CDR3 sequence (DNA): TGTGCCAGTAGTTGCAGGGTGGCCGGGGAGCTGTTTTTT.

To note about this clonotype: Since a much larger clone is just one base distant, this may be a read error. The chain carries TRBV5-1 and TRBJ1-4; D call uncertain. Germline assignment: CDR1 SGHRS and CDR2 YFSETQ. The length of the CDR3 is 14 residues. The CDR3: CACSPRRINEKLFF. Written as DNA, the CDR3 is TGCGCCTGCAGTCCCCGGAGGATTAATGAAAAACTGTTTTTT. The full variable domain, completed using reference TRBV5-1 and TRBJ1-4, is KAGVTQTPRYLIKTRGQQVTLSCSPISGHRSVSWYQQTPGQGLQFLFEYFSETQRNKGNFPGRFSGRQFSNSRSEMNVSTLELGDSALYLCACSPRRINEKLFFGSGTQLSVL.

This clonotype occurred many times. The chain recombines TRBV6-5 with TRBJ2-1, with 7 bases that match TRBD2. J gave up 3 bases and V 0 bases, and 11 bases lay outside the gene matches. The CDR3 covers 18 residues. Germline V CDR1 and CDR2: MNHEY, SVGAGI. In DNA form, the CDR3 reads TGTGCCAGCAGTTACTCGCTCTGGCGGGAGCCACACTACAATGAGCAGTTCTTC. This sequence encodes CASSYSLWREPHYNEQFF.

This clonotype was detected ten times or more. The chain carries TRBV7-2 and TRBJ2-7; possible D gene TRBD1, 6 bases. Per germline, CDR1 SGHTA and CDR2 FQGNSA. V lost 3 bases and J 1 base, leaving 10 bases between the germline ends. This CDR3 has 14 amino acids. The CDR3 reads CASSFGTQSYEQYF. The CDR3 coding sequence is TGTGCCAGCAGCTTCGGGACACAATCCTACGAGCAGTACTTC.

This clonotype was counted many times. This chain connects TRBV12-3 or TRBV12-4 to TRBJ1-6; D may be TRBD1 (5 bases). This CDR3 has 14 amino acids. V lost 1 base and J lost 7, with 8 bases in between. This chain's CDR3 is CASSLGRANSPLHF. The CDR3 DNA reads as TGTGCCAGCAGTTTAGGCAGGGCGAATTCACCCCTCCACTTT.

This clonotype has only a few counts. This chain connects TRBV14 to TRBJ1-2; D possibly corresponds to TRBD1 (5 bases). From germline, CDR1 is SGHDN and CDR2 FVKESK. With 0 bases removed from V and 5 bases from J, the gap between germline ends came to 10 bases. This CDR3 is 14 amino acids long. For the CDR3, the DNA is TGTGCCAGCAGCCAAGACGTGGGGCCGTATGGCTACACCTTC. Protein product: CASSQDVGPYGYTF.

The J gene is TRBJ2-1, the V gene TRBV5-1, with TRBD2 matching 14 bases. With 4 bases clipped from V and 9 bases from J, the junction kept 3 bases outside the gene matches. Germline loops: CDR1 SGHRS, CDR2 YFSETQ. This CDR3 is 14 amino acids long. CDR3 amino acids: CASSGLAGGGEQFF. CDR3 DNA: TGCGCCAGCAGCGGACTAGCGGGAGGTGGTGAGCAGTTCTTC.

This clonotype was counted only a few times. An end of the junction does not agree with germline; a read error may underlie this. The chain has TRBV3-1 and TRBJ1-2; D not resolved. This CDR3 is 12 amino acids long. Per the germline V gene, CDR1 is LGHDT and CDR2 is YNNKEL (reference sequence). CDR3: CASSQDRFGVAF. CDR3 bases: TGTGCCAGCAGCCAAGACAGATTCGGGGTCGCCTTC.

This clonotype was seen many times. The CDR3 coding sequence is TGTGCCAGCAGGGCTAGCGGGAGCTACGAGCAGTACTTC. Protein sequence: CASRASGSYEQYF. The chain joins TRBV2 to TRBJ2-7, with 10 bases identical to TRBD2. The germline V gene has CDR1 SNHLY and CDR2 FYNNEI. The junction had 2 bases not matched to a gene; V was cut back by 6 bases and J by 3 bases. The CDR3 length is 13 residues.

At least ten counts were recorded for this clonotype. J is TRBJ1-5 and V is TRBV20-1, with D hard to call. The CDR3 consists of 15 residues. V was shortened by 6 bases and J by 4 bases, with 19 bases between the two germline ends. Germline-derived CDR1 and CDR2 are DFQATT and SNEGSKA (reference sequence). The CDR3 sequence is CSAQSLGQFNQPQHF. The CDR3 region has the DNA TGCAGTGCGCAGTCGTTAGGGCAGTTTAATCAGCCCCAGCATTTT.

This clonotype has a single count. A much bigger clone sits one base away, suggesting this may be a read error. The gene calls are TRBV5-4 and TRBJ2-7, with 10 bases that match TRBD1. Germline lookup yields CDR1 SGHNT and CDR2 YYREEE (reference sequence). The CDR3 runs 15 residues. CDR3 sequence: CAGSRRTGGDYEQYF. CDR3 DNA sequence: TGTGCCGGCAGTCGCCGGACAGGGGGGGACTACGAGCAGTACTTC.

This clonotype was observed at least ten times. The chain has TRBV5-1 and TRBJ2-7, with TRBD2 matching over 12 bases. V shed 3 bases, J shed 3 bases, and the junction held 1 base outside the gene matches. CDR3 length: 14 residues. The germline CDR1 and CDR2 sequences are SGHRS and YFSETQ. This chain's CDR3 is CASSWTSGDYEQYF. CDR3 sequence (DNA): TGCGCCAGCAGCTGGACTAGCGGGGACTACGAGCAGTACTTC.

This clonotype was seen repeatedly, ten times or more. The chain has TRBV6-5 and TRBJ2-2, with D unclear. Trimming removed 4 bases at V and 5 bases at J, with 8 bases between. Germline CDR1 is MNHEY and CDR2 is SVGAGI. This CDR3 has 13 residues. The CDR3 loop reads CASSWARTGELFF. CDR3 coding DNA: TGTGCCAGCAGTTGGGCTAGGACCGGGGAGCTGTTTTTT.

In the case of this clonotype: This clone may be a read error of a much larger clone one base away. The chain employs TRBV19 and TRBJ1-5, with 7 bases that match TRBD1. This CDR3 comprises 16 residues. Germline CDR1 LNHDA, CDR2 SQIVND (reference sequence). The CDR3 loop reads CASSQDPTGINQPPHF. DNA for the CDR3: TGTGCCAGTAGTCAGGACCCGACAGGGATCAATCAGCCCCCGCATTTT.

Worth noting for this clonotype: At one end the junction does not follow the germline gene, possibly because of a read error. CDR3: CASSEARDSQRF. The CDR3 coding sequence is TGTGCCAGCAGTGAAGCCCGGGACTCTCAAAGATTC. V is TRBV6-1 and J is TRBJ2-5, with D possibly matching TRBD2 (6 bases). CDR1 and CDR2 from the germline V gene are MNHNS and SASEGT. CDR3 length equals 12 residues.

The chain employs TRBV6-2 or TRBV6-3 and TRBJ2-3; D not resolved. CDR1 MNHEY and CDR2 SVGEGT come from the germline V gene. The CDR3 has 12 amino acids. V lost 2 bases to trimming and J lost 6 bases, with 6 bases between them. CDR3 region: CASSYELDTQYF. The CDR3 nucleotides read TGTGCCAGCAGTTACGAGCTGGATACGCAGTATTTT.

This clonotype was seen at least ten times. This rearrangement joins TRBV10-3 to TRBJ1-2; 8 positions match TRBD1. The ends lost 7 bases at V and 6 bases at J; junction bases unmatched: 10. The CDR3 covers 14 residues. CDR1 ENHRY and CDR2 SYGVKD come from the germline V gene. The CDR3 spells CAINQQGEKDGYTF. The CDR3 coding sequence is TGTGCCATCAATCAACAGGGGGAGAAAGATGGCTACACCTTC.

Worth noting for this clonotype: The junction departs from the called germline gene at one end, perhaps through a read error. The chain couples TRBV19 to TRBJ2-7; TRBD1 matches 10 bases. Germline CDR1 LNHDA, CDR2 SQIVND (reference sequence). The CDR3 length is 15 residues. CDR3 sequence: CAGSQIGQGDYEQYF. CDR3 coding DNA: TGTGCCGGTAGTCAGATAGGACAGGGGGACTACGAGCAGTACTTC.